A single sample gave rise to the 9 T cell receptor beta chains below, sequenced in a study of cytomegalovirus exposure and HLA in healthy donors. The PCR ran on 60 Vbeta and 13 Jbeta primers. Assay used: immunoSEQ multiplex PCR; TCRdb lists only in-frame clones, some missing. Of about 64,000 clones in the sample, roughly 80% were seen once. Sequencing input: PBMCs. These TCRs come from a male donor in good health and CMV-seropositive.

J is TRBJ1-1 and V is TRBV9; D is perhaps TRBD1 (6 bases). V lost 3 bases, J lost 0 bases, and 18 bases lay in between. Germline assignment: CDR1 SGDLS and CDR2 YYNGEE. CDR3 length: 17 amino acids. The CDR3 sequence is CASSGERNQGMNTEAFF. DNA for the CDR3: TGTGCCAGCAGCGGAGAGAGGAACCAGGGGATGAACACTGAAGCTTTCTTT.

This rearrangement joins TRBV6-1 to TRBJ1-5, with D possibly being TRBD1 (6 bases). V was clipped by 2 bases and J by 6 bases, with 14 bases between them. From germline, CDR1 is MNHNS and CDR2 SASEGT. This CDR3 is built from 15 residues. The CDR3, as DNA: TGTGCCAGCAGTGAACAACAGGGTAGGGGTCAGCCCCAGCATTTT. This gives the protein CASSEQQGRGQPQHF.

V gene TRBV6-1 combines with J gene TRBJ2-7, with a tentative D call TRBD1 (6 bases). The CDR3 runs to 14 residues. V was cut by 5 bases and J by 1 base, with 12 bases left in between. CDR1 and CDR2 (germline): MNHNS, SASEGT. The CDR3 loop reads CASSLWTASYEQYF. In DNA form, the CDR3 reads TGTGCCAGCAGTCTATGGACAGCATCCTACGAGCAGTACTTC.

This clone occurred a few times. CDR3 protein: CASSYPAEGTEAFF. In DNA, the CDR3 is TGTGCCAGCAGTTACCCCGCAGAGGGCACTGAAGCTTTCTTT. The rearrangement uses TRBV6-6 and TRBJ1-1; no definite D call. Germline-derived CDR1 and CDR2 are MNHNY and SVGAGI (reference sequence). The CDR3 contains 14 residues. V lost 2 bases and J lost 4, with 11 bases in between.

The chain has TRBV29-1 and TRBJ1-1; 7 bases map to TRBD1. The J segment lost 2 bases and the V segment lost 6 bases, leaving 6 bases of the junction unmatched. Germline CDR1 and CDR2: SQVTM and ANQGSEA. The CDR3 has 13 residues. CDR3 loop: CSVEQGFNTEAFF. As DNA, the CDR3 is TGCAGCGTCGAACAGGGGTTTAACACTGAAGCTTTCTTT.

The chain combines TRBV5-6 with TRBJ2-1, with 8 bases that match TRBD1. This CDR3 region has 17 residues. The junction had 12 bases not matched to a gene; V was cut back by 3 bases and J by 4 bases. From germline, CDR1 is SGHDT and CDR2 YYEEEE. The CDR3 nucleotides read TGTGCCAGCAGCTCCCCGACTGGACAGGGTTTTTACAATGAGCAGTTCTTC. Its protein is CASSSPTGQGFYNEQFF. Together with reference TRBV5-6 and TRBJ2-1, the CDR3 gives the full variable domain: DAGVTQSPTHLIKTRGQQVTLRCSPKSGHDTVSWYQQALGQGPQFIFQYYEEEERQRGNFPDRFSGHQFPNYSSELNVNALLLGDSALYLCASSSPTGQGFYNEQFFGPGTRLTVL.

The gene calls are TRBV7-6 and TRBJ2-1; D call uncertain. The ends were cut back, 1 base at V and 8 bases at J, with 6 bases in the middle. Germline-derived CDR1 and CDR2 are SGHVS and FNYEAQ. This CDR3 has 12 amino acids. In DNA form, the CDR3 reads TGTGCCAGCAGCTTAGACTGGTATGAGCAGTTCTTC. Protein sequence: CASSLDWYEQFF.

This clone was recorded once. V gene TRBV27 combines with J gene TRBJ1-3; no definite D call. Germline V gene data show CDR1 as MNHEY and CDR2 as SMNVEV (reference sequence). CDR3 length: 14 residues. The V end was cut by 3 bases, the J end by 2 bases, with 8 bases between. CDR3 coding DNA: TGTGCCAGCAGTTTGGCGGGAGCTGGAAACACCATATATTTT. Its protein is CASSLAGAGNTIYF.

The rearrangement links TRBV9 to TRBJ2-1; 10 nucleotides align to TRBD2. V was clipped by 0 bases and J by 5 bases; unmatched bases: 2. Germline-derived CDR1 and CDR2 are SGDLS and YYNGEE. The CDR3 totals 15 residues. The CDR3 here is CASSVEGLADNEQFF. For the CDR3, the DNA is TGTGCCAGCAGCGTAGAAGGACTAGCGGACAATGAGCAGTTCTTC. Complete variable domain (other parts from reference TRBV9 and TRBJ2-1): DSGVTQTPKHLITATGQRVTLRCSPRSGDLSVYWYQQSLDQGLQFLIQYYNGEERAKGNILERFSAQQFPDLHSELNLSSLELGDSALYFCASSVEGLADNEQFFGPGTRLTVL.